A selection of T cell receptor beta chains follows, all from one sample in a study of cytomegalovirus exposure and HLA in healthy donors. Assay: immunoSEQ multiplex PCR; the TCRdb copy retains only in-frame clones and omits some. The sample shows about 150,000 clones, approximately 83% of them seen only once. The material sequenced was PBMCs. All receptors come from a male donor in good health and CMV-seronegative. Both conserved end residues are part of each CDR3. A D gene is named only where the DNA matches it firmly. A row's size may be missing; if present it is once, few, many or a size class.

clone_size | cdr3_length | j_call | d_call | v_call | cdr3_nt | cdr3_aa
- | 15 | TRBJ2-3 | TRBD2 | TRBV27 | TGTGCCAGCAGCCGACTAGCGGTGTACACAGATACGCAGTATTTT | CASSRLAVYTDTQYF
- | 14 | TRBJ1-2 | TRBD1 | TRBV5-1 | TGCGCCAGCAGCGGAAGGGGGCAGAACTATGGCTACACCTTC | CASSGRGQNYGYTF
- | 16 | TRBJ2-7 | TRBD2 | TRBV2 | TGTGCCAGCACTATCCCGGGACTAGCGGGAGCAAGCGAGCAGTACTTC | CASTIPGLAGASEQYF
once | 15 | TRBJ1-1 | - | TRBV5-1 | TGCGCCAGCAGCGGGGGGTTCGGGCCGAACACTGAAGCTTTCTTT | CASSGGFGPNTEAFF
- | 15 | TRBJ2-7 | TRBD1 | TRBV4-3 | TGCGCCAGCAGCCGCCAAACCGGGACAGTCGGCGAGCAGTACTTC | CASSRQTGTVGEQYF
- | 16 | TRBJ2-3 | TRBD1 | TRBV6-4 | TGTGCCAGCAGTCGCCCCGGACAGGGGGGGACAGATACGCAGTATTTT | CASSRPGQGGTDTQYF
- | 15 | TRBJ1-1 | - | TRBV7-6 | TGTGCCAGCAGCCCCAGCGGGGGGCCGAACACTGAAGCTTTCTTT | CASSPSGGPNTEAFF
- | 14 | TRBJ2-7 | - | TRBV10-3 | TGTGCCATCAGTGAGTCTCGTCTCTCCTACGAGCAGTACTTC | CAISESRLSYEQYF
few | 17 | TRBJ2-1 | - | TRBV25-1 | TGTGCCAGCAGTGAATTTAGGACTTCCAGCTCCTACAATGAGCAGTTCTTC | CASSEFRTSSSYNEQFF
- | 15 | TRBJ1-6 | TRBD1 | TRBV6-5 | TGTGCCAGCAGTCTAGACAGGGACATGGGTTCACCCCTCCACTTT | CASSLDRDMGSPLHF
few | 15 | TRBJ2-7 | TRBD1 | TRBV5-8 | TGTGCCAGCAGCTTTAAGACAGGGAATTTAGGCGAGCAGTACTTC | CASSFKTGNLGEQYF
- | 13 | TRBJ2-7 | TRBD1 | TRBV19 | TGTGCCAGTAGTTTCGGACAGGGGAACGAGCAGTACTTC | CASSFGQGNEQYF
once | 21 | TRBJ2-1 | TRBD2 | TRBV18 | TGTGCCAGCTCACTTTGGTTTAACCGACAGAAGGCGGGAGTCATTCCAAATGAGCAGTTCTTC | CASSLWFNRQKAGVIPNEQFF
once | 16 | TRBJ2-1 | - | TRBV9 | TGTGCCAGCAGCGTAGAACTAGGGCTGGCGGGCAATGAGCAGTTCTTC | CASSVELGLAGNEQFF
- | 15 | TRBJ2-3 | TRBD2 | TRBV14 | TGTGCCAGCAGCCTGGCGGGAGGGCCAAGCGATACGCAGTATTTT | CASSLAGGPSDTQYF
- | 9 | TRBJ2-5 | - | TRBV6-5 | TGTGCCAGCAGGGAAGACAGGTACTTC | CASREDRYF
- | 15 | TRBJ1-4 | TRBD1 | TRBV5-1 | TGCGCCAGCAGCCCTGGGGACAGGGATGGTGAAAAACTGTTTTTT | CASSPGDRDGEKLFF
- | 15 | TRBJ2-1 | TRBD2 | TRBV9 | TGTGCCAGCAGCCGAAGCGGGGGCCAGTACAATGAGCAGTTCTTC | CASSRSGGQYNEQFF
- | 16 | TRBJ1-2 | TRBD1 | TRBV28 | TGTGCCAGCAGTTCCAACCCCCCGCGGACAGGGTTTGGCTACACCTTC | CASSSNPPRTGFGYTF
- | 12 | TRBJ1-1 | - | TRBV2 | TGTGCCAGCCCTCCAGATCACCCACAAGCTTTCTTT | CASPPDHPQAFF
- | 14 | TRBJ2-7 | - | TRBV5-1 | TGCGCCAGCAGCTCACAGGGATCAGGGAGCGAGCAGTACTTC | CASSSQGSGSEQYF
- | 14 | TRBJ2-3 | - | TRBV25-1 | TGTGTCAGCAGTGGAGGACTACCAACAGATACGCAGTATTTT | CVSSGGLPTDTQYF
- | 17 | TRBJ2-7 | - | TRBV4-3 | TGCGCCAGCAGCCAAGAATATCCGGGACAGGGCGGGGGGGAGCAGTACTTC | CASSQEYPGQGGGEQYF
- | 14 | TRBJ2-1 | - | TRBV19 | TGTGCCAGTAGTATAGTTAAGGGAGGCAATGAGCAGTTCTTC | CASSIVKGGNEQFF
- | 15 | TRBJ2-3 | - | TRBV7-2 | TGTGCCAGCAGGCCTCCGGGGATTAGCACAGATACGCAGTATTTT | CASRPPGISTDTQYF
- | 19 | TRBJ1-5 | - | TRBV27 | TGTGCCAGCAGTTCAAGACAGGCTGAGGTTCCTCTACCCCTACAGCCCCAGCATTTT | CASSSRQAEVPLPLQPQHF
- | 16 | TRBJ1-5 | TRBD1 | TRBV28 | TGTGCCAGCAGTTCTGGGACAGGGGGTAACTATCAGCCCCAGCATTTT | CASSSGTGGNYQPQHF
few | 15 | TRBJ1-2 | - | TRBV28 | TGTGCCAGCAGTCCCCCTGGACAGTCTAACTATGGCTACACCTTC | CASSPPGQSNYGYTF
- | 18 | TRBJ2-2 | TRBD2 | TRBV6-1 | TGTGCCAGCAGTGGCGGACTAGCGGGGGGGTTGAACACCGGGGAGCTGTTTTTT | CASSGGLAGGLNTGELFF
- | 21 | TRBJ1-1 | TRBD1 | TRBV19 | TGTGCCAGTAGCCCTAGCGTGGCCGGGACAGGGAATAATTGGCGCCACACTGAAGCTTTCTTT | CASSPSVAGTGNNWRHTEAFF
- | 19 | TRBJ2-1 | - | TRBV5-1 | TGCGCCAGCAGCCCCCGGGACAGCCTTGTCGGGAGGGCCGGGAATGAGCAGTTCTTC | CASSPRDSLVGRAGNEQFF
- | 14 | TRBJ2-7 | TRBD1 | TRBV7-8 | TGTGCCAGCAGCTACGGACAGGGGGTGGGTGAGCAGTACTTC | CASSYGQGVGEQYF
- | 14 | TRBJ1-1 | - | TRBV5-1 | TGCGCCAGCAGCTTGGTCCGGGATAGAGGTGAAGCTTTCTTT | CASSLVRDRGEAFF
- | 17 | TRBJ2-7 | TRBD1 | TRBV4-3 | TGCGCCAGCAGCCAAGATCTTTCGGGACAGGGAGTCTACGAGCAGTACTTC | CASSQDLSGQGVYEQYF
medium-sized | 14 | TRBJ1-5 | TRBD1 | TRBV16 | TGTGCCAGCAGCCAAAGGGACAGAGCTGGGCCCCAGCATTTT | CASSQRDRAGPQHF
- | 15 | TRBJ2-7 | - | TRBV11-1 | TGTGCCAGCAGCTTAGGGCCGACAGATACCTACGAGCAGTACTTC | CASSLGPTDTYEQYF
- | 15 | TRBJ2-3 | TRBD2 | TRBV5-4 | TGTGCCAGCAGCTTGCGGACTAGCGCCACAGATACGCAGTATTTT | CASSLRTSATDTQYF
- | 17 | TRBJ1-5 | - | TRBV6-1 | TGTGCCAGCAGTGCGGACACCCGAGCGGGTAGCAATCAGCCCCAGCATTTT | CASSADTRAGSNQPQHF
- | 15 | TRBJ2-7 | - | TRBV28 | TGTGCCAGCAGTTTGCTGCATGGGGGCGGCTACGAGCAGTACTTC | CASSLLHGGGYEQYF
- | 16 | TRBJ1-6 | - | TRBV6-5 | TGTGCCAGCAGTTGGTCAGGGAGGTATTATAATTCACCCCTCCACTTT | CASSWSGRYYNSPLHF
- | 15 | TRBJ2-5 | - | TRBV6-6 | TGTGCCAGCAGTACCCCTCCGAGCGGTCAAGAGACCCAGTACTTC | CASSTPPSGQETQYF
few | 14 | TRBJ1-5 | TRBD1 | TRBV27 | TGTGCCAGCAGTTTGGACAGGGACCATCAGCCCCAGCATTTT | CASSLDRDHQPQHF
- | 13 | TRBJ1-3 | - | TRBV2 | TGTGCCAGAACAGGAGTGGGTGGAAACACCATATATTTT | CARTGVGGNTIYF
- | 15 | TRBJ1-5 | - | TRBV6-5 | TGTGCCAGCAGTTACTCGAACTTGGGCAATCAGCCCCAGCATTTT | CASSYSNLGNQPQHF
- | 14 | TRBJ2-7 | - | TRBV4-1 | TGCGCCAGCAGCCAAGGATCCCGACAGGGAGGGCAGTACTTC | CASSQGSRQGGQYF
- | 15 | TRBJ2-2 | - | TRBV6-1 | TGTGCCAGCAGAGCCAGACTAGTTTGGACCGGGGAGCTGTTTTTT | CASRARLVWTGELFF
- | 16 | TRBJ2-1 | TRBD1 | TRBV27 | TGTGCCAGCAGTCCCAGGGACAGGGTAACCTACAATGAGCAGTTCTTC | CASSPRDRVTYNEQFF
few | 13 | TRBJ2-7 | - | TRBV4-1 | TGCGCCAGCAGCCAAGATTACGGGAACGAGCAGTACTTC | CASSQDYGNEQYF
once | 13 | TRBJ2-7 | - | TRBV5-1 | TGCGCCAGCAGCTTGGAACAGACCTACGAGCAGTACTTC | CASSLEQTYEQYF
- | 14 | TRBJ2-3 | TRBD1 | TRBV29-1 | TGCAGCGTTGAACGGACAGGGGGTGTAGATACGCAGTATTTT | CSVERTGGVDTQYF
few | 14 | TRBJ1-1 | - | TRBV6-5 | TGTGCCAGCAGCCCCGGGCAGGGAAGGACTGAAGCTTTCTTT | CASSPGQGRTEAFF
- | 14 | TRBJ2-5 | - | TRBV7-2 | TGTGCCAGCAGTAGCACTAGGGGGTCGTTAGAGCAGTACTTC | CASSSTRGSLEQYF
few | 13 | TRBJ2-1 | - | TRBV2 | TGTGCCAGCAGTGACCAGGGTATGGATGAGCAGTTCTTC | CASSDQGMDEQFF
- | 17 | TRBJ1-3 | - | TRBV5-1 | TGCGCCAGCAGCTTGGGCCGGGACTTGATGAGAGGAAACACCATATATTTT | CASSLGRDLMRGNTIYF
- | 15 | TRBJ2-7 | - | TRBV4-3 | TGCGCCAGCAGCCAAGTTACCGGAGATTCCTACGAGCAGTACTTC | CASSQVTGDSYEQYF
- | 15 | TRBJ2-5 | - | TRBV9 | TGTGCCAGCAGCGTAGTGGGCGGGGGCAGGGAGACCCAGTACTTC | CASSVVGGGRETQYF
- | 15 | TRBJ2-1 | - | TRBV4-3 | TGCGCCAGCAGCCAAGCGTTTTGGGGCTTCAATGAGCAGTTCTTC | CASSQAFWGFNEQFF
once | 12 | TRBJ2-1 | - | TRBV15 | TGTGCCACCCTCGGGTCCGACAATGAGCAGTTCTTC | CATLGSDNEQFF
- | 16 | TRBJ2-2 | TRBD1 | TRBV19 | TGTGCCAGTAGTACGGGACAGGGGGGGATCACCGGGGAGCTGTTTTTT | CASSTGQGGITGELFF
- | 16 | TRBJ2-1 | - | TRBV28 | TGTGCCAGCAGTTTACCGGGAGCCAGCTCCTACAATGAGCAGTTCTTC | CASSLPGASSYNEQFF